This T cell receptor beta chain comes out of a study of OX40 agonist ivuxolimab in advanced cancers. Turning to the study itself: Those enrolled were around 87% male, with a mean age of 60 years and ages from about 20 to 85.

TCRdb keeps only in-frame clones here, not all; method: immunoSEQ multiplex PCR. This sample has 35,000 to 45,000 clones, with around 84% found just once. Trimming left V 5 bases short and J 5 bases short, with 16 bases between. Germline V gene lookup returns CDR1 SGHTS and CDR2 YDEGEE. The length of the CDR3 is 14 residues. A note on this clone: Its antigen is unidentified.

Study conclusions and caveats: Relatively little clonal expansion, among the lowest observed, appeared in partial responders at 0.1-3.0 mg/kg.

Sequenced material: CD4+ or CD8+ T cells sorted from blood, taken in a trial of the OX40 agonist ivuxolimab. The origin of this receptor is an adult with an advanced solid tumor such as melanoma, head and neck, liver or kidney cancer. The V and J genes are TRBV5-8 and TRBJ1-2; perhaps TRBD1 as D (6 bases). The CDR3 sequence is CASSFRPGAYGYTF. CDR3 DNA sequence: TGTGCCAGCAGTTTTAGACCGGGGGCGTATGGCTACACCTTC.